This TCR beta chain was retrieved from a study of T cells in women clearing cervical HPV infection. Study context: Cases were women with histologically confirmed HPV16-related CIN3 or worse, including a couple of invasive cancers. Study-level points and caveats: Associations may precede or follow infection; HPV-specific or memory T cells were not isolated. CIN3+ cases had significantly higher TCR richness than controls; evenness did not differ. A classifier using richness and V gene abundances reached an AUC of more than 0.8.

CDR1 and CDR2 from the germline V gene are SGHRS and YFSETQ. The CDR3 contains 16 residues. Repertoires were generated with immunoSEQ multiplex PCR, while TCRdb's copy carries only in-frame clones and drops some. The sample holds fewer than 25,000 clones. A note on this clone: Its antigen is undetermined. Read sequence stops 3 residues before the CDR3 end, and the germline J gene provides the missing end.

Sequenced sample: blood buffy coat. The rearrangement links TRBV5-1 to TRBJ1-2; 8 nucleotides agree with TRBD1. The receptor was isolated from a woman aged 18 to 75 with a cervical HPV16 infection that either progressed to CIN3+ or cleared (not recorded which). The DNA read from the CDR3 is TGCGCCAGCAGCTCGGCGGACAGGGCGCTAAAGAACATC. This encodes CASSSADRALKNI. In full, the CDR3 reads CASSSADRALKNIYTF.